This record covers a single T cell receptor (beta chain). Libraries were prepared by immunoSEQ multiplex PCR; TCRdb keeps only in-frame clonotypes and omits some of them. The profile shows 250,000 or so clones, approximately 82% of them singletons. This specimen belongs to a study of blood T cell repertoires in COVID-19. About the research overall: The cDNA or gDNA used as material had been derived from T cells, B-cell-depleted T cells, or PBMCs.

From germline, CDR1 is LGHDT and CDR2 YNNKEL (reference sequence). V lost 1 base, J lost 5 bases, and 8 bases lay in between. The CDR3 spans 13 residues. The receptor's source is a man between 40 and 49 years old who had recovered from COVID-19. Sequencing was performed on peripheral blood. The chain couples TRBV3-1 (or the pseudogene TRBV3-2) to TRBJ1-1; a weak D match, TRBD1 (5 bases). CDR3: CASSQGAGTEAFF. CDR3 DNA sequence: TGTGCCAGCAGCCAAGGGGCAGGGACTGAAGCTTTCTTT.